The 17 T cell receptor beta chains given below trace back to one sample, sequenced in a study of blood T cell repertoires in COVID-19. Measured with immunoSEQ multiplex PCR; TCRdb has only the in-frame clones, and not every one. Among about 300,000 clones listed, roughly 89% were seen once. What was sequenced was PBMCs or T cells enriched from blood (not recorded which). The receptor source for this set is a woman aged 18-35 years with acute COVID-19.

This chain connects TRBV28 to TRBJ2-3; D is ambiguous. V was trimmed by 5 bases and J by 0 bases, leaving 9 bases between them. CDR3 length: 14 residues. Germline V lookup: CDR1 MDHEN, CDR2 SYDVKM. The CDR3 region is CASSTRRSTDTQYF. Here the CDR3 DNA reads TGTGCCAGCAGTACTCGGCGGAGCACAGATACGCAGTATTTT.

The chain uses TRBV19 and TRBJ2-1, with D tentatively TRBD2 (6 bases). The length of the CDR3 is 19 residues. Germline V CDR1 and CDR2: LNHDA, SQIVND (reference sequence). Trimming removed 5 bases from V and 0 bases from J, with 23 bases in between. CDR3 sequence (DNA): TGTGCCAGTAGTCCCAGGCCCCCGGGGGTGACGAGCTCCTACAATGAGCAGTTCTTC. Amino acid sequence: CASSPRPPGVTSSYNEQFF.

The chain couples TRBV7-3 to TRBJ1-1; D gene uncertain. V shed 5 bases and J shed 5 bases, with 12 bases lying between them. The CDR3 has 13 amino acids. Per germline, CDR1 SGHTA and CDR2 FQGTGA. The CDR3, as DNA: TGTGCCAGCAGCAGGACGGGGAGGACTGAAGCTTTCTTT. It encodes CASSRTGRTEAFF.

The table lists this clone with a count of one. This CDR3 reads CASSPSTQSQPQHF. The CDR3 DNA reads as TGTGCCAGCAGCCCCTCGACTCAGAGCCAGCCCCAGCATTTT. The genes are TRBV16 and TRBJ1-5; D unresolved. Germline-derived CDR1 and CDR2 are KGHSY and FQNENV. This CDR3 has 14 amino acids. V was trimmed by 4 bases and J by 7 bases, leaving 14 bases between them.

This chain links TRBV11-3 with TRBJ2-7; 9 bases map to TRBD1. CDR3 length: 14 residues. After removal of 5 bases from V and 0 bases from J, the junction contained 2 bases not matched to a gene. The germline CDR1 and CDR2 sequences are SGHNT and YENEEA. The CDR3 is CASSGTGSSYEQYF. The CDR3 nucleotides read TGTGCCAGCAGCGGGACAGGGAGCTCCTACGAGCAGTACTTC. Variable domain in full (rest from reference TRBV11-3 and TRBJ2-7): EAGVVQSPRYKIIEKKQPVAFWCNPISGHNTLYWYLQNLGQGPELLIRYENEEAVDDSQLPKDRFSAERLKGVDSTLKIQPAELGDSAVYLCASSGTGSSYEQYFGPGTRLTVT.

CDR3 region: CASSGQGIKGNEQFF. CDR3 nucleotides: TGTGCCAGCAGTGGACAGGGGATTAAGGGCAATGAGCAGTTCTTC. The V gene is TRBV2, the J gene TRBJ2-1, with TRBD1 identical over 8 bases. Germline V CDR1 and CDR2: SNHLY, FYNNEI. The CDR3 is 15 residues long. V lost 4 bases, J lost 6 bases, and 8 bases stayed unmatched.

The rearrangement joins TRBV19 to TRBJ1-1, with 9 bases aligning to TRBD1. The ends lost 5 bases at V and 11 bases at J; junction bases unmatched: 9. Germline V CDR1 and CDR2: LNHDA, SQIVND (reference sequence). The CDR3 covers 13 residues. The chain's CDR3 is CASSAQGAERAFF. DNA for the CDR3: TGTGCCAGTAGTGCACAGGGGGCCGAGAGGGCTTTCTTT.

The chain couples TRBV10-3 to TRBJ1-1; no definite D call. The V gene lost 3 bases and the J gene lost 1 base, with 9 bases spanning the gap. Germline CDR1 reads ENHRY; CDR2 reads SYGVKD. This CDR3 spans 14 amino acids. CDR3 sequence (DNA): TGTGCCATCAGTGATTCGGGTCAGAACACTGAAGCTTTCTTT. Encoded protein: CAISDSGQNTEAFF.

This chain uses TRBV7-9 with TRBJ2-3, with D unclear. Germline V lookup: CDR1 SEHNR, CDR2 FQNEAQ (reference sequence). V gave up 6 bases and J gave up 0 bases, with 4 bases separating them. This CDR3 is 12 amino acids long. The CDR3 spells CASRLSTDTQYF. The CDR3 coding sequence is TGTGCCAGCAGACTAAGCACAGATACGCAGTATTTT.

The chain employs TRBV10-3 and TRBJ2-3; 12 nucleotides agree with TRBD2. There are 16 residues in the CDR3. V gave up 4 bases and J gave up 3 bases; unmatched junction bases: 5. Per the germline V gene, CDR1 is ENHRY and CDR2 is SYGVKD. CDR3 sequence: CAISGTSGKGTDTQYF. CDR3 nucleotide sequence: TGTGCCATCAGTGGGACTAGCGGGAAGGGGACAGATACGCAGTATTTT.

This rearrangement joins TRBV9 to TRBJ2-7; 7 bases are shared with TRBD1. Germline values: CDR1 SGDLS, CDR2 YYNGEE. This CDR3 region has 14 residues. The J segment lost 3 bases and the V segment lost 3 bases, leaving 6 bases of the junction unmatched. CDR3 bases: TGTGCCAGCAGCGCAACCCACAGGGGCTACGAGCAGTACTTC. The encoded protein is CASSATHRGYEQYF. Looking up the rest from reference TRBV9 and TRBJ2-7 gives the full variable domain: DSGVTQTPKHLITATGQRVTLRCSPRSGDLSVYWYQQSLDQGLQFLIQYYNGEERAKGNILERFSAQQFPDLHSELNLSSLELGDSALYFCASSATHRGYEQYFGPGTRLTVT.

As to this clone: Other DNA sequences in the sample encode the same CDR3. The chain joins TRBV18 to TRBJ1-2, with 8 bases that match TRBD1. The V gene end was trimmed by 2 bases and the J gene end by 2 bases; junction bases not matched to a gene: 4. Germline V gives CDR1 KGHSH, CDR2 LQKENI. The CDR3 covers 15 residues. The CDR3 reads CASSPSGQGNYGYTF. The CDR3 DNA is TGTGCCAGCTCACCATCCGGACAGGGAAACTATGGCTACACCTTC. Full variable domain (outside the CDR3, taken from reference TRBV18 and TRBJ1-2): NAGVMQNPRHLVRRRGQEARLRCSPMKGHSHVYWYRQLPEEGLKFMVYLQKENIIDESGMPKERFSAEFPKEGPSILRIQQVVRGDSAAYFCASSPSGQGNYGYTFGSGTRLTVV.

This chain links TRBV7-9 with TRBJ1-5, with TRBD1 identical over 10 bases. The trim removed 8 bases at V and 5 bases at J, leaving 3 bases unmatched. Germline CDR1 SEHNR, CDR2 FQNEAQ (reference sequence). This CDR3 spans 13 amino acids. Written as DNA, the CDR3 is TGTGCCAGCGGGACAGGGGTGGATCAGCCCCAGCATTTT. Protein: CASGTGVDQPQHF.

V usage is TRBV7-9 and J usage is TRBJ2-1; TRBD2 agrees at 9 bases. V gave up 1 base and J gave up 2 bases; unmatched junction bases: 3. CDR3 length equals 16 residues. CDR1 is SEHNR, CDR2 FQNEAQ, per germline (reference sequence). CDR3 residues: CASSLGGGRAYNEQFF. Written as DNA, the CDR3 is TGTGCCAGCAGCTTAGGTGGCGGGAGGGCCTACAATGAGCAGTTCTTC.

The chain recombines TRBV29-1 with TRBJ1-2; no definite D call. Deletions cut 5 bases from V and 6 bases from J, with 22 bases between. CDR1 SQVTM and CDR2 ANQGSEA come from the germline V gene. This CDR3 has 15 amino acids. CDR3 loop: CSVCHPWKDGDGYTF. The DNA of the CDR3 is TGCAGCGTTTGTCATCCCTGGAAAGACGGGGATGGCTACACCTTC. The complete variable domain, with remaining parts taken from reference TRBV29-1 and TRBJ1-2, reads SAVISQKPSRDICQRGTSLTIQCQVDSQVTMMFWYRQQPGQSLTLIATANQGSEATYESGFVIDKFPISRPNLTFSTLTVSNMSPEDSSIYLCSVCHPWKDGDGYTFGSGTRLTVV.

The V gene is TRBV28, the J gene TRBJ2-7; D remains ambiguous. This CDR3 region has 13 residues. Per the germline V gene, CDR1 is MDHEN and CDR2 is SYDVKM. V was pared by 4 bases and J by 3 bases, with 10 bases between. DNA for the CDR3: TGTGCCAGCAGTTCGTTTTCGGGCTACGAGCAGTACTTC. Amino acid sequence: CASSSFSGYEQYF.

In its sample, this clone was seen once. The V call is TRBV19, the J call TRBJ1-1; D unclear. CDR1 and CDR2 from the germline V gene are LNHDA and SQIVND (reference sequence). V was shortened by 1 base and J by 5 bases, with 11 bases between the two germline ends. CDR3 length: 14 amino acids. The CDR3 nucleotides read TGTGCCAGTAGTATAGGCGGGTTGTGGACTGAAGCTTTCTTT. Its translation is CASSIGGLWTEAFF.